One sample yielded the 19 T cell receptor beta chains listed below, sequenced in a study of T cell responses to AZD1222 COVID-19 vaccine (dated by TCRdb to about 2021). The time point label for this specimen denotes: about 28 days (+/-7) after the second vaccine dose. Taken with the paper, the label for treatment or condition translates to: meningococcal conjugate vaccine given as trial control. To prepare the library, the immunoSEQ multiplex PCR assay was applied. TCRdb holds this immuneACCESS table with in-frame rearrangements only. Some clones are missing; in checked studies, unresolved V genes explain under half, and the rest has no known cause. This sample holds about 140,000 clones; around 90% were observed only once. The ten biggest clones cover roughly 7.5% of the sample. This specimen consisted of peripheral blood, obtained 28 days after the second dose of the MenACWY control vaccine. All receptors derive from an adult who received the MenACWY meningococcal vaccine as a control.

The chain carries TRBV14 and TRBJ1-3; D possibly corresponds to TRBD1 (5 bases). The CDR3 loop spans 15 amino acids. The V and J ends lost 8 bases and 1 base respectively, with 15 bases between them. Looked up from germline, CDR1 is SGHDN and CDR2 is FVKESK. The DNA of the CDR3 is TGTGCCAGCTCGCAGGGTGTGTCTTCTGGAAACACCATATATTTT. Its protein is CASSQGVSSGNTIYF. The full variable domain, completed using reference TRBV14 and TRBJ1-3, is EAGVTQFPSHSVIEKGQTVTLRCDPISGHDNLYWYRRVMGKEIKFLLHFVKESKQDESGMPNNRFLAERTGGTYSTLKVQPAELEDSGVYFCASSQGVSSGNTIYFGEGSWLTVV.

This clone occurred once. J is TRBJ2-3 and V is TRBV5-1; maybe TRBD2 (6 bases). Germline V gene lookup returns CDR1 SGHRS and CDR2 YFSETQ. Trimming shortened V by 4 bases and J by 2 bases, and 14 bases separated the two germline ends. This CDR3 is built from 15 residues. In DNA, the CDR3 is TGCGCCAGCAGCGTGGTACCGGGGGTCACAGATACGCAGTATTTT. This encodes CASSVVPGVTDTQYF.

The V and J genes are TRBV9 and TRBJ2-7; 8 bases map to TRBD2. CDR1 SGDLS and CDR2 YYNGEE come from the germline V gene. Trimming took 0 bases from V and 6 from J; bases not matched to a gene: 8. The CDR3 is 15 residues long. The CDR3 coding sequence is TGTGCCAGCAGCGTAGTTTCGGGGGGGATCGGCGAGCAGTACTTC. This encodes CASSVVSGGIGEQYF.

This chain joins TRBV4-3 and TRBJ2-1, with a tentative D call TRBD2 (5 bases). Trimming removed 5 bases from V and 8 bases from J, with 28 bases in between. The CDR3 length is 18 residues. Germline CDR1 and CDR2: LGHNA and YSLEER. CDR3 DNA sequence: TGCGCCAGCAGCTTTACCCCCTTCCGGGCCCGGAACGGGGATGAGCAGTTCTTC. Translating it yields CASSFTPFRARNGDEQFF.

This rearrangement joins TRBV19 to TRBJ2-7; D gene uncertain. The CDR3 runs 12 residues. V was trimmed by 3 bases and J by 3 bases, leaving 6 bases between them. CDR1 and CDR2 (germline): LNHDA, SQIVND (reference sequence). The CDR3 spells CASSIGSYEQYF. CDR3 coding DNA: TGTGCCAGTAGTATCGGCAGCTACGAGCAGTACTTC.

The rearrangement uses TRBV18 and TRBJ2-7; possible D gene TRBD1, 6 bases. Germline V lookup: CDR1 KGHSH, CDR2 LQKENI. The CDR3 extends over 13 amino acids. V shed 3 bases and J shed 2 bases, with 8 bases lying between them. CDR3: CASSPGATYEQYF. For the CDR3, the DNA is TGTGCCAGCTCACCGGGGGCTACCTACGAGCAGTACTTC.

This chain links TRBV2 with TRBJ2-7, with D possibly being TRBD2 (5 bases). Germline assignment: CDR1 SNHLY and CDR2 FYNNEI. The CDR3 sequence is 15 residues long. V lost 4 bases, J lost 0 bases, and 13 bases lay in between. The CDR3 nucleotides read TGTGCCAGCAGTGGCCGGGATACAACCTCCTACGAGCAGTACTTC. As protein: CASSGRDTTSYEQYF.

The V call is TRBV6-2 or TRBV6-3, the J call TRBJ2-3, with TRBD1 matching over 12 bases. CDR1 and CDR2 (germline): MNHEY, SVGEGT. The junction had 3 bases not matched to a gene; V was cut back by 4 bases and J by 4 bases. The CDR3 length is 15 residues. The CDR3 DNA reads TGTGCCAGCAGTTCCGGGACAGGGGGCCCAGATACGCAGTATTTT. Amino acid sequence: CASSSGTGGPDTQYF.

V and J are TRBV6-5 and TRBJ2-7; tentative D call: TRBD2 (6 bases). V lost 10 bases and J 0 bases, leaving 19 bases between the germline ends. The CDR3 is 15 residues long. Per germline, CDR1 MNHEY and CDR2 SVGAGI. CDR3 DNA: TGTGCCACTAGACCGCAGGGAGGTAGCTCCTACGAGCAGTACTTC. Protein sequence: CATRPQGGSSYEQYF.

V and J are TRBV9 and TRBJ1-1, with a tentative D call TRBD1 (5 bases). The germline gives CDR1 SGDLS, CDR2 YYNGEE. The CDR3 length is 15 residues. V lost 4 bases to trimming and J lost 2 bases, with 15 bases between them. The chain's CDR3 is CASSRDVRSNTEAFF. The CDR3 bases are TGTGCCAGCAGCAGGGACGTCAGGAGTAACACTGAAGCTTTCTTT.

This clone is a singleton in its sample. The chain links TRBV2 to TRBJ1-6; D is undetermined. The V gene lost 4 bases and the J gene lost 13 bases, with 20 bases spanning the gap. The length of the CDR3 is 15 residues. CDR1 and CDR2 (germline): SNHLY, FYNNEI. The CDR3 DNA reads TGTGCCAGCAGTGCGGGAGGCATAAAAACCCCGCCCCTCCACTTT. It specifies CASSAGGIKTPPLHF.

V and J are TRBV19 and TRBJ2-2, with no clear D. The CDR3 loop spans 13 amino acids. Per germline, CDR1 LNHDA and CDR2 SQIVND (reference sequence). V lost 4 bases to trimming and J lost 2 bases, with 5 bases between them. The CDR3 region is CASSTINTGELFF. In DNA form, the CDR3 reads TGTGCCAGTAGTACCATTAACACCGGGGAGCTGTTTTTT. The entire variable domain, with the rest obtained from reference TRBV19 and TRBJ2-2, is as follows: DGGITQSPKYLFRKEGQNVTLSCEQNLNHDAMYWYRQDPGQGLRLIYYSQIVNDFQKGDIAEGYSVSREKKESFPLTVTSAQKNPTAFYLCASSTINTGELFFGEGSRLTVL.

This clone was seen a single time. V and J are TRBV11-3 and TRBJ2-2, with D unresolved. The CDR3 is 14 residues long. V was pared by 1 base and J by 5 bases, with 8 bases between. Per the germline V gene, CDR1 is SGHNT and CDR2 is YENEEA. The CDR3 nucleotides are TGTGCCAGCAGCTTAGCGGCGACTACCGGGGAGCTGTTTTTT. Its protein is CASSLAATTGELFF.

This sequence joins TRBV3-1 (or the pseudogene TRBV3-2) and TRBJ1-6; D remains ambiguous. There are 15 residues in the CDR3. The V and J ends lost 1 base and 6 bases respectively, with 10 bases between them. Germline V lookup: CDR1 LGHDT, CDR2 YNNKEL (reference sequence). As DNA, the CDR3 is TGTGCCAGCAGCCAAGTTCGTATTCTTAATTCACCCCTCCACTTT. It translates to CASSQVRILNSPLHF.

CDR3 sequence: CASSLGQGSGYGYTF. The CDR3 DNA reads as TGTGCCAGCAGCCTTGGACAGGGATCAGGGTATGGCTACACCTTC. The rearrangement links TRBV11-1 to TRBJ1-2, with 8 bases aligning to TRBD1. There are 15 residues in the CDR3. Germline CDR1 SGHAT, CDR2 FQDESV (reference sequence). The V segment lost 5 bases and the J segment 5 bases; nucleotides outside the gene matches: 10.

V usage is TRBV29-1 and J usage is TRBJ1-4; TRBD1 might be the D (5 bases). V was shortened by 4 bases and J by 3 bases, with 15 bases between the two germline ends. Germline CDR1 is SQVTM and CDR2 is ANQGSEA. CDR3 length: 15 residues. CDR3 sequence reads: CSVGLFRDSNEKLFF. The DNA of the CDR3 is TGCAGCGTTGGACTTTTCCGGGACTCTAATGAAAAACTGTTTTTT.

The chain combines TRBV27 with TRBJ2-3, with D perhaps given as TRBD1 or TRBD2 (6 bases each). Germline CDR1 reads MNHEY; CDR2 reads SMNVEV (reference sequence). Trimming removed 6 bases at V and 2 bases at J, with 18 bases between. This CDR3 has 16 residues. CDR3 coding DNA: TGTGCCAGCAGCCGGCGGCAGGGGACTTACACAGATACGCAGTATTTT. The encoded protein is CASSRRQGTYTDTQYF.

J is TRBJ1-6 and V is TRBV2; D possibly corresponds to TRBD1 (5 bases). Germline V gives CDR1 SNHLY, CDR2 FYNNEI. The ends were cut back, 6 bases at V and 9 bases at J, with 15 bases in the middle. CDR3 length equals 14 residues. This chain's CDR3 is CASRAGGLVSPLHF. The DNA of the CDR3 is TGTGCCAGCAGGGCGGGGGGTTTGGTTTCACCCCTCCACTTT.

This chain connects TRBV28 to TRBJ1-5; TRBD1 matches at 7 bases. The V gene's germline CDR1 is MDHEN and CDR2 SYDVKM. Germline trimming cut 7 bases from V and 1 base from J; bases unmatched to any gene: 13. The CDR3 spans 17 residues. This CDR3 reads CASTPGRGRKSNQPQHF. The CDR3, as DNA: TGTGCCAGCACCCCCGGTAGGGGGCGTAAGAGCAATCAGCCCCAGCATTTT.